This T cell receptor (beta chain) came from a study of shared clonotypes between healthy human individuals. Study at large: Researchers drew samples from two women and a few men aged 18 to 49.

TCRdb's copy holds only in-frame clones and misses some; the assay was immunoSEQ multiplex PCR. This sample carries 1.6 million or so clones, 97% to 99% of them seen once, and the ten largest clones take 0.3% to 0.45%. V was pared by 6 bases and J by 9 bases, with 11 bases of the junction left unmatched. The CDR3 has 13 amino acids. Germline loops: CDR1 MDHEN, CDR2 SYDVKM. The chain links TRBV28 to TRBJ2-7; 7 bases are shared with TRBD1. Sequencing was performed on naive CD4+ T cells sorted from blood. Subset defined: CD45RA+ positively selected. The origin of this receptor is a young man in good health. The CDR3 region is CASSHRGPLRQYF. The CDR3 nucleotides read TGTGCCAGCAGCCACAGGGGCCCACTACGGCAGTACTTC.